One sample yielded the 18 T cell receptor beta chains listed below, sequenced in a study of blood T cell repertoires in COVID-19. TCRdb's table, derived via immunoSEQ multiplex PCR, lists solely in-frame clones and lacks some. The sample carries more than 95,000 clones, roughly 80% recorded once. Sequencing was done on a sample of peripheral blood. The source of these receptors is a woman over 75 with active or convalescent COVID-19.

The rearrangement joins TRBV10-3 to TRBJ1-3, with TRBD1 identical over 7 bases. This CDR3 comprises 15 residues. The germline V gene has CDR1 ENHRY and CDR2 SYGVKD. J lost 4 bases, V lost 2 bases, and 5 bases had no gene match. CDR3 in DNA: TGTGCCATCAGTGAGGCTAGGGGGCCGGGAAACACCATATATTTT. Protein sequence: CAISEARGPGNTIYF.

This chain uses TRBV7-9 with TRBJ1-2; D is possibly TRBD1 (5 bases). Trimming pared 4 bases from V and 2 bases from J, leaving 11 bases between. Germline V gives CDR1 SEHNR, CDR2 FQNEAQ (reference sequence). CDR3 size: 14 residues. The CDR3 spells CASSSQEGNYGYTF. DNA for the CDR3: TGTGCCAGCAGCTCCCAGGAGGGGAACTATGGCTACACCTTC.

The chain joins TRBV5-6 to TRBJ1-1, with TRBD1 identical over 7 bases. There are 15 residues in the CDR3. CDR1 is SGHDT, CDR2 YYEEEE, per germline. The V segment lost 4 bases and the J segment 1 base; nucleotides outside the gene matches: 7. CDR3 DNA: TGTGCCAGCAGCCGCCTAGGGACAGAGAACACTGAAGCTTTCTTT. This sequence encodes CASSRLGTENTEAFF. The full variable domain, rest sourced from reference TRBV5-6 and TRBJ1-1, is DAGVTQSPTHLIKTRGQQVTLRCSPKSGHDTVSWYQQALGQGPQFIFQYYEEEERQRGNFPDRFSGHQFPNYSSELNVNALLLGDSALYLCASSRLGTENTEAFFGQGTRLTVV.

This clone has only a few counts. DNA of the CDR3: TGCGCCAGCAGCCAGGGGACAGGGGCGTATCAGCCCCAGCATTTT. It yields the protein CASSQGTGAYQPQHF. The chain carries TRBV5-1 and TRBJ1-5; 10 nucleotides line up with TRBD1. Per the germline V gene, CDR1 is SGHRS and CDR2 is YFSETQ. The CDR3 covers 15 residues. The V and J ends lost 4 bases and 5 bases, in that order; junction bases with no gene match: 6.

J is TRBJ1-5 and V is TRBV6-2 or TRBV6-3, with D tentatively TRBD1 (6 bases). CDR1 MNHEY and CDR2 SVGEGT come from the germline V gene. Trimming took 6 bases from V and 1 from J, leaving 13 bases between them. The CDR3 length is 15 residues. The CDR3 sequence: CASSLRGSSNQPQHF. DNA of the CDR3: TGTGCCAGCAGCCTCAGGGGTTCCAGCAATCAGCCCCAGCATTTT.

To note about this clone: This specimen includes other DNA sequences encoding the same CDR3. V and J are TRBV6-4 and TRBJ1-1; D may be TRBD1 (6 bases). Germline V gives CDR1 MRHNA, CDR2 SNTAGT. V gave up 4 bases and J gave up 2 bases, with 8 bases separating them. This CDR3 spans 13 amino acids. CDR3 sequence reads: CASSVDRNTEAFF. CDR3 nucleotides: TGTGCCAGCAGTGTGGACAGAAACACTGAAGCTTTCTTT.

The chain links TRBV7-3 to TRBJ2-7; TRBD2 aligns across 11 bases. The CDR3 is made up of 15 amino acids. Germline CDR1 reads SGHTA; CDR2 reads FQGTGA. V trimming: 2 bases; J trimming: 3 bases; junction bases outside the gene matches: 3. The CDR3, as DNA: TGTGCCAGCAGCTTACTAGCGGGGGGCGTCTACGAGCAGTACTTC. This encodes CASSLLAGGVYEQYF.

The CDR3 reads CASRLSGTVNQPQHF. In DNA form, the CDR3 reads TGCGCCAGCAGATTAAGCGGGACGGTGAATCAGCCCCAGCATTTT. V is TRBV4-1 and J is TRBJ1-5; tentative D call: TRBD1 (5 bases). The germline V gene has CDR1 MGHRA and CDR2 YSYEKL. The CDR3 loop spans 15 amino acids. Trimming left V 6 bases short and J 4 bases short, with 16 bases between.

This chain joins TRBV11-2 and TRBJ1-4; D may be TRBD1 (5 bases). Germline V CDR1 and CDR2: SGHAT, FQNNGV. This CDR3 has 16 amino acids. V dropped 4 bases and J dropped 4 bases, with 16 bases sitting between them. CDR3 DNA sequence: TGTGCCAGCAGCTCGGGGGTGATAGGGGTTAATGAAAAACTGTTTTTT. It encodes CASSSGVIGVNEKLFF.

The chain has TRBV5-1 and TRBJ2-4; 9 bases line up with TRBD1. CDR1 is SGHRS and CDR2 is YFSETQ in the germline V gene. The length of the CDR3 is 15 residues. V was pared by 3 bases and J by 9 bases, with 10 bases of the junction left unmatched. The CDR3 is CASSSQTGGSGIQYF. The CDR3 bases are TGCGCCAGCAGCTCGCAAACAGGGGGCTCGGGCATTCAGTACTTC.

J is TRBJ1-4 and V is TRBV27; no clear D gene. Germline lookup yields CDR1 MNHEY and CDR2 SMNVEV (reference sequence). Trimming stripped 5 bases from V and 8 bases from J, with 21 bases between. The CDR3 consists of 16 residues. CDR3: CASSPVRDTYREKLFF. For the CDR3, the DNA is TGTGCCAGCAGTCCCGTTCGTGACACGTATAGGGAAAAACTGTTTTTT.

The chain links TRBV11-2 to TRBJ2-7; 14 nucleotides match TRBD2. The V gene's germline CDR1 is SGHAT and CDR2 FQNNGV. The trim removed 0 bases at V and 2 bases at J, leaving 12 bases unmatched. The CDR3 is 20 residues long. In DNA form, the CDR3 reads TGTGCCAGCAGCTTAGATCACTTGGGACTAGCGGGAGAGGGGACCTACGAGCAGTACTTC. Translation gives CASSLDHLGLAGEGTYEQYF.

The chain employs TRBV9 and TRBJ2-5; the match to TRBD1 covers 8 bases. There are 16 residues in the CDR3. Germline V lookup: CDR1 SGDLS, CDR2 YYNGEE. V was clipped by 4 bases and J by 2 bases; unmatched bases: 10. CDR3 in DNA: TGTGCCAGCAGCCTAGCCGGACAGGGCGGACAAGAGACCCAGTACTTC. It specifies CASSLAGQGGQETQYF.

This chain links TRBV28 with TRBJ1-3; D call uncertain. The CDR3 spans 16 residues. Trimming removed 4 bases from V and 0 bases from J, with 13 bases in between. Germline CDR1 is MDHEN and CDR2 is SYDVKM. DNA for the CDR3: TGTGCCAGCAGTTCCCTCGGTCTCCGCTCTGGAAACACCATATATTTT. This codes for CASSSLGLRSGNTIYF.

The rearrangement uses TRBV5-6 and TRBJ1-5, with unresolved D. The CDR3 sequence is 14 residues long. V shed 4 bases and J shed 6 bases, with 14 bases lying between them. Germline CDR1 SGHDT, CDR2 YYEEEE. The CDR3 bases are TGTGCCAGCAGCCCCGGTGTATCCGCTCAGCCCCAGCATTTT. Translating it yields CASSPGVSAQPQHF.

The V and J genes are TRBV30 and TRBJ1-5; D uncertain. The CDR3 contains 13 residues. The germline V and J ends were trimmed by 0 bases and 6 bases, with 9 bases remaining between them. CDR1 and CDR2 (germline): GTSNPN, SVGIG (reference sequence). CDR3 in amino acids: CAWSVEAIQPQHF. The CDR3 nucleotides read TGTGCCTGGAGTGTTGAGGCCATTCAGCCCCAGCATTTT.

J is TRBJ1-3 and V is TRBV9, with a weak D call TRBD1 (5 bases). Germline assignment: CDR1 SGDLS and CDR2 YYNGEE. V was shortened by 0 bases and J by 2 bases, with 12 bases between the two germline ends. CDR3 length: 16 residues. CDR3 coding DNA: TGTGCCAGCAGCGTAGAGTTCTGGGGGGCTGGAAACACCATATATTTT. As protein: CASSVEFWGAGNTIYF.

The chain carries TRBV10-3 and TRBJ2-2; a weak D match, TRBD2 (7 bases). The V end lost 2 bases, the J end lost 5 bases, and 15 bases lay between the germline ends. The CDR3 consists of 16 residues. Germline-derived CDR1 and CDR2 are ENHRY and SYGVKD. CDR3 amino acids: CAISEGFGGRTGELFF. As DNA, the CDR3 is TGTGCCATCAGTGAGGGGTTCGGGGGGCGGACCGGGGAGCTGTTTTTT.